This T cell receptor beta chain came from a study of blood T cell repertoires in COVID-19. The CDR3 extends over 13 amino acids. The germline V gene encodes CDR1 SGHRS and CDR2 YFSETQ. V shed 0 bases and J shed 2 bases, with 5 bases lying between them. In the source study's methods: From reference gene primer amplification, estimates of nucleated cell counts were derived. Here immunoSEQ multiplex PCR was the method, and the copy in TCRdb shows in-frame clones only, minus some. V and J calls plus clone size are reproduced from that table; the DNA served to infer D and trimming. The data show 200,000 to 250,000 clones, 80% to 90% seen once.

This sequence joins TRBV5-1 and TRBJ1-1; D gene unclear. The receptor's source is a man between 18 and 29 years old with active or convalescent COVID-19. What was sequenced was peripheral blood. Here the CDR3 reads CASSLALNTEAFF. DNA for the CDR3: TGCGCCAGCAGCTTGGCCCTAAACACTGAAGCTTTCTTT.